A selection of T cell receptor beta chains follows, all from one sample in a study of glioma-infiltrating T cells. TCRdb reanalysed the multiplex PCR reads using MiXCR and keeps one entry per CDR3 protein. Altogether some 190,000 distinct CDR3 sequences are present, about 32% being singletons, with the ten largest covering 20% to 25%. The material sequenced was glioma tissue, nonneoplastic brain tissue, or PBMCs (not recorded which). These TCRs come from a human donor with low-grade glioma or glioblastoma, undergoing nonglioma brain surgery, or in good health (not recorded which). CDR3s include the opening cysteine and the closing phenylalanine or tryptophan. The size of a clone is reported for some rows only, either as once, few or many, or as a class for expanded clones.

CDR3 protein	clone size	J gene	V gene
CASSSGYSGNTIYF	many	TRBJ1-3	TRBV5-6
CASSVGPGTYNSPLHF	.	TRBJ1-6	TRBV9
CASSYYYTDTQYF	many	TRBJ2-3	TRBV12-3/TRBV12-4
CASRGSGYGQYF	.	TRBJ2-7	TRBV5-1
CASSTHYEQYF	many	TRBJ2-7	TRBV2
CASSGLLGSQHF	many	TRBJ1-5	TRBV19
CASSPDPGTDPRYF	many	TRBJ2-3	TRBV28
CATSRGRQVDTQYF	many	TRBJ2-3	TRBV24-1
CASSYVKAGACATDTQYF	.	TRBJ2-3	TRBV6-5
CASSRTSGMPDTQYF	many	TRBJ2-3	TRBV10-2
CASSNPRDRVPYEQYF	few	TRBJ2-7	TRBV5-4
CASSAFQQGAGYGYTF	few	TRBJ1-2	TRBV10-2
CSAQGRETYEQYF	many	TRBJ2-7	TRBV20-1
CASSFNSQGYEQYF	.	TRBJ2-7	TRBV5-1
CASRKGVFQETQYF	many	TRBJ2-5	TRBV28
CSASAGTGSGYTF	many	TRBJ1-2	TRBV20-1
CASSFVSGDGTDTQYF	.	TRBJ2-3	TRBV7-2
CATSRSSGAYKQYF	.	TRBJ2-7	TRBV15
CSARKGFGHSPLHF	many	TRBJ1-6	TRBV20-1
CSVEQSLEGEQFF	many	TRBJ2-1	TRBV29-1
CASSLKGSEYNEQFF	many	TRBJ2-1	TRBV5-1
CASRRPAGRTDTQYF	many	TRBJ2-3	TRBV7-2
CASSDAYPRGGEAFF	many	TRBJ1-1	TRBV5-4
CSARGEGTSVYFNEQNF	once	TRBJ2-7	TRBV20-1
CAGSSRLVSVLAKETQYF	.	TRBJ2-5	TRBV6-2/TRBV6-3
CASSINLAGELFF	few	TRBJ2-2	TRBV19
CSARGKDINEQFF	.	TRBJ2-1	TRBV20-1